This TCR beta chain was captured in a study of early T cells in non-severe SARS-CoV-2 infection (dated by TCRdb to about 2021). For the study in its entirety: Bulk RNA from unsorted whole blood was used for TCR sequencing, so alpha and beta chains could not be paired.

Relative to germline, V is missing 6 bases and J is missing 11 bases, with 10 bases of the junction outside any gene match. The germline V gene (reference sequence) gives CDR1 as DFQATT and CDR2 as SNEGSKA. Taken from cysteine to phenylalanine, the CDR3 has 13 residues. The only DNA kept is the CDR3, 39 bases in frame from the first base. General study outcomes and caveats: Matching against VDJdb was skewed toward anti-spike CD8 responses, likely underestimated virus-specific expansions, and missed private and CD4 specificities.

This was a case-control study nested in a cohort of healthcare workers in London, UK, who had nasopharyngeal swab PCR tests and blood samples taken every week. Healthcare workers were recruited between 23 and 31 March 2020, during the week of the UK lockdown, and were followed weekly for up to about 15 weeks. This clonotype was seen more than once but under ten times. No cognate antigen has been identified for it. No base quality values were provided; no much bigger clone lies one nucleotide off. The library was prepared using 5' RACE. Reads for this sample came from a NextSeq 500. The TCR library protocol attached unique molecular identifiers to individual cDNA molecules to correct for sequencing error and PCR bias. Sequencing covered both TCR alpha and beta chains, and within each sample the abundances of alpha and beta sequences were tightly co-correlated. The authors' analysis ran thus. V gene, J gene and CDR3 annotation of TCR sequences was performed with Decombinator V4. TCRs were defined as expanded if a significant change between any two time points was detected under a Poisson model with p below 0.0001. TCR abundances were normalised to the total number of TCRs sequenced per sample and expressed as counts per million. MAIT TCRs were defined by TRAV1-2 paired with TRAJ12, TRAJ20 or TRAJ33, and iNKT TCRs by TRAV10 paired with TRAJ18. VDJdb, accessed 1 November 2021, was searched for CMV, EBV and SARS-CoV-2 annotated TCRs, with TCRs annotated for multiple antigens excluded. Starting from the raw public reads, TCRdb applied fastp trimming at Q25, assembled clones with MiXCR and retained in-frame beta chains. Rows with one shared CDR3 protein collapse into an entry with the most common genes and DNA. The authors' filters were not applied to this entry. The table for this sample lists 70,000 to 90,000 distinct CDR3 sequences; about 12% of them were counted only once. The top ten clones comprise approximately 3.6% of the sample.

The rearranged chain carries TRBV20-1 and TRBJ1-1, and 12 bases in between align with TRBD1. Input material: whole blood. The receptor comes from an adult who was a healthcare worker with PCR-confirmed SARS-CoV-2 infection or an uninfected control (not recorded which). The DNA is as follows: TGCAGTGCGTACCGGGACAGGGGGCGCCGGGCTTTCTTT. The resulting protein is CSAYRDRGRRAFF.